Here is one T cell receptor beta chain with its context. Its target is unknown. This sample was taken from a study of shared clonotypes between healthy human individuals. Overall study findings and caveats: Despite large depth, sorted-subset datasets appeared incompletely sequenced. Naive subsets tended to show greater estimated richness than memory subsets.

The CDR3 extends over 15 amino acids. Trimming removed 5 bases at V and 1 base at J, with 11 bases between. Germline V gene data show CDR1 as SGHTA and CDR2 as FQGNSA. Per the original methods: Without quality scores, immunoSEQ junctional reads could not be filtered like full-length reads. Measured with immunoSEQ multiplex PCR; TCRdb has only the in-frame clones, and not every one. The V and J calls and clone size are taken from that table; D and trimming were inferred from the DNA. The sample has 2 million to 2.5 million clones, 85% to 95% seen once. This chain connects TRBV7-2 to TRBJ2-2; D is unclear. Sequencing was done on a sample of naive CD4+ T cells from PBMCs. Subset denoted: CD45RA+ positively selected. The clonotype comes from a man aged 18 to 30 in good health. Some clones in this sample may be carry-over from other donors' samples. CDR3 nucleotides: TGTGCCAGCAGCCCCTTTACCCAGAACACCGGGGAGCTGTTTTTT. This translates into CASSPFTQNTGELFF. The full variable domain, in which reference TRBV7-2 and TRBJ2-2 provide the parts outside the CDR3, is GAGVSQSPSNKVTEKGKDVELRCDPISGHTALYWYRQSLGQGLEFLIYFQGNSAPDKSGLPSDRFSAERTGGSVSTLTIQRTQQEDSAVYLCASSPFTQNTGELFFGEGSRLTVL.